Described below is a single T cell receptor beta chain sequence and its context. The record originates from a study of blood T cell repertoires in COVID-19. The CDR3 covers 15 residues. Germline V gene sequence: CDR1 SGHKS, CDR2 YYEKEE (reference sequence). Trimming removed 3 bases from V and 7 bases from J, with 14 bases in between. Repertoires were generated with immunoSEQ multiplex PCR, while TCRdb's copy carries only in-frame clones and drops some. This sample has 250,000 to 300,000 clones, with 86% found just once. V is TRBV5-5 and J is TRBJ1-6; tentative D call: TRBD1 (6 bases). The clonotype was recovered from a man between 18 and 35 years old with active or convalescent COVID-19. Sequenced: peripheral blood. The CDR3: CASSSRTEQNSPLHF. CDR3 in DNA: TGTGCCAGCAGCTCAAGGACAGAACAGAATTCACCCCTCCACTTT. The variable domain in full, completed from reference TRBV5-5 and TRBJ1-6, reads DAGVTQSPTHLIKTRGQQVTLRCSPISGHKSVSWYQQVLGQGPQFIFQYYEKEERGRGNFPDRFSARQFPNYSSELNVNALLLGDSALYLCASSSRTEQNSPLHFGNGTRLTVT.